This T cell receptor beta chain was identified in a study of blood T cells in healthy people across ages. Broader study findings: Estimates drawn from one million T cells were deemed to understate diversity. Since the PBMCs were unsorted, naive and antigen-experienced cells could not be conclusively compared.

This clonotype was recorded at least ten times. The antigen is undetermined. Peripheral blood from each donor was collected in a volume of about 10 milliliters. The CDR3 is 16 residues long. Unmatched junction bases numbered 14, after V lost 8 bases and J lost 4 bases. Germline assignment: CDR1 SGHAT and CDR2 FQDESV (reference sequence). The use of a sample-barcoded 5' primer and a J-beta primer mix characterized a second PCR of 7 to 11 cycles. Each TCR beta cDNA got a 12-nucleotide random molecular identifier. Using its own MiXCR run on the 5' RACE reads, TCRdb lists one record per CDR3 protein. The repertoire has some 1.7 million distinct CDR3 sequences, 25% to 30% of them found once; the top ten carry more than 6%.

The chain is built from TRBV11-1 and TRBJ2-1, with 7 bases that match TRBD2. This receptor was taken from a woman aged 30 to 39 in good health. The sample comprised blood. CDR3 residues: CASRLAGGGGYNEQFF. The CDR3 DNA is TGTGCCAGCCGCCTTGCTGGTGGCGGGGGTTACAATGAGCAGTTCTTC.